This TCR beta chain was sequenced for a study of CD8 T cells in acute hepatitis C reinfection. Study-wide results and caveats: Around 13 public clonotypes were found regardless of outcome.

TCRdb keeps only in-frame clones here, not all; method: immunoSEQ multiplex PCR. The top ten clones hold 0.5% of a sample with about 38,000 clones, roughly 89% of them seen once. Time point specified: naive CD8 control sorted from an acute-time-point sample. With respect to this clone: Its specificity is unknown.

Sequencing was performed on naive CD8+ T cells from PBMCs. The receptor was derived from a man aged 30 to 45 with chronic hepatitis C.

This CDR3 is CASSFSGAEAFF. CDR3 in DNA: TGCGCCAGCAGCTTTTCAGGGGCCGAAGCTTTCTTT. This chain links TRBV5-1 with TRBJ1-1; TRBD1 might be the D (6 bases). With 2 bases removed from V and 8 bases from J, the gap between germline ends came to 10 bases. The CDR3 covers 12 residues. Germline values: CDR1 SGHRS, CDR2 YFSETQ.